This TCR beta chain was identified during a study of blood T cells in healthy people across ages. Details on this clonotype: Its cognate antigen is unknown.

Then a second PCR, running about 6 to 12 cycles, was carried out with a sample-barcoded 5' primer and a J-beta primer mix. TCRdb processed the 5' RACE reads anew with MiXCR; each CDR3 protein has one entry. The sample consists of roughly 1,800,000 distinct CDR3 sequences, about 49% of them appearing once. Overall study results and limits: Unsorted PBMC material precluded a definitive naive versus antigen-experienced comparison.

Sequenced input: blood. The TCR sequence derives from a woman between 40 and 50 years old in good health.

CDR3 region: CASIRDGNSPLHF. DNA of the CDR3: TGTGCCAGCATCCGGGACGGTAATTCACCCCTCCACTTT. This chain joins TRBV12-3 or TRBV12-4 and TRBJ1-6, with D maybe TRBD1 (5 bases). Between the trimmed V and J ends, which lost 7 bases and 6 bases, there was a span of 10 bases. The CDR3 loop spans 13 amino acids.